Described below is a single T cell receptor beta chain sequence and its context. The data derive from a study of blood T cell repertoires in COVID-19. Overall study: Samples taken during acute and convalescent COVID-19 were collected in the United States, Italy and Spain. T cells, B-cell-depleted T cells, or PBMCs provided the cDNA or gDNA that served as material.

Trimming shortened V by 0 bases and J by 3 bases, and 8 bases separated the two germline ends. CDR1 MGHDK and CDR2 SYGVNS come from the germline V gene. The CDR3 loop spans 14 amino acids. Original processing methods: Reference gene primer amplification gave nucleated cell count estimates. Data came from immunoSEQ multiplex PCR; TCRdb stores just in-frame clones and leaves some out. V, J and clone size are those of that table, while D and trimming were read from the DNA. The sample records more than 100,000 clones, over 65% being singletons. The sequencing input was peripheral blood. This chain uses TRBV25-1 with TRBJ1-2; unclear D gene. This TCR came from a human donor with acute or convalescent COVID-19. The donor label of this sample is uncertain. CDR3 DNA sequence: TGTGCCAGCAGTGAATATCTGCAGGACTATGGCTACACCTTC. It specifies CASSEYLQDYGYTF.